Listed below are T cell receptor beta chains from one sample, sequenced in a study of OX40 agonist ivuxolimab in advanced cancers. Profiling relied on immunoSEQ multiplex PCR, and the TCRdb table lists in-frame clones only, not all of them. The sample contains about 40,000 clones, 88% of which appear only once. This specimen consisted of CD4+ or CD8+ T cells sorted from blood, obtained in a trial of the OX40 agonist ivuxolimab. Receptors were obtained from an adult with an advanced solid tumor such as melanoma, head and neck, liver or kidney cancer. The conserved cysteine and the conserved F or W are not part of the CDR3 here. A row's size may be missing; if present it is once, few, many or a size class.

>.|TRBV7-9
ASSRKGTGVWNEQF
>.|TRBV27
ASSSLTPAGVSQETQY
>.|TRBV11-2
ASSFRVGTGDYEQY
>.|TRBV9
ASSEGLAGVDEQF
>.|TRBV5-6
ASSLYRAAGANVLT
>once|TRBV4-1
ASSPLAGYEQF
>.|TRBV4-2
ASSPRLAGDLLHEQF
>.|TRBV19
ASSPQNDINYEQY
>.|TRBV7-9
ASRLGGGETQY
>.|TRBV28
ASLQDSYNEQF
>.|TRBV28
ASSLPPGQGYEQY
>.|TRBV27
ASSFSPGAYNEQF
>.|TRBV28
ASSLAGIVSGANVLT
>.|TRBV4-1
ASSPTSGSYHEQF
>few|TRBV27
ASRSGVGYTEAF
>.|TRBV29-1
SVETGENTEAF
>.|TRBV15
ATSRGPPEGEQY
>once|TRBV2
ASSEGMDGTTNEKLF
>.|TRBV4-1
ASSQGGRQETQY
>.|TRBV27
ASSSHLDLAGEYNEQF
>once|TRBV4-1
ASSHSVSGRATGELF
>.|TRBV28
ASSFGHQPQH
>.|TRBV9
ASSPLAGVTYEQY
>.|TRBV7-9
ASTGPGIQETQY
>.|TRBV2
ASSDSVRTSYGYT
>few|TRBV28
ASSPVRISAQSSYNEQF
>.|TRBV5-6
ASSLYSGAPGELF
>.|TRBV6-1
ASTPDRDWTDTQY
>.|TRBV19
ASSILRELHGELF
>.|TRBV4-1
ASSQDWFRDNSGNTIY
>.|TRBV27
ASSRLLGSYEQY
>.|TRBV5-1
ASSPNLDSGSDEQF
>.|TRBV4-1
ASSQDSGLPSYEQY
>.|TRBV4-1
ASSQAPGQGRAEAF
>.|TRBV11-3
ASSLTAAGTDTQY
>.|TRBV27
ASNRGGRDEQF
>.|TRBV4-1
ASRLRDTTYEQY
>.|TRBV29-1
SVPGLGTDTQY
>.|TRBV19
ASSIVSGSTREQY
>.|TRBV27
ASSLEYYGEQY
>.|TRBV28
ASSFRGRGWNNEQF
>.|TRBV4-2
ASSQDSGWDEQF
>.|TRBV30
ASVGDSYYGYT
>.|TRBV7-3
ATKTGAGGPETGELF